The 14 T cell receptor beta chains below all came from one sample that was sequenced in a study of tumor-infiltrating lymphocytes in primary liver carcinoma. With a constant-region primer, TCR beta cDNA was made from 400 to 550 ng of total RNA. Sequencing libraries for TCR beta derived from three nested multiplex PCR rounds that used slightly modified ARM-PCR. Running nine to ten cycles apiece, the first two PCR rounds relied on TRBV1-TRBV30 forward primers together with a C-beta reverse primer. MiXCR, applied by TCRdb to the multiplex PCR reads, yields one record per CDR3 protein. The table includes just over 300,000 distinct CDR3 sequences, around three fifths detected once. Blood RNA originated from unsorted whole blood, with germline DNA additionally extracted. What was sequenced was peripheral blood. The receptors shown here come from a woman in her twenties or thirties with primary liver carcinoma and hepatitis B virus infection.

This clonotype was recorded many times. V usage is TRBV6-5 and J usage is TRBJ2-7; possible D gene TRBD2, 5 bases. Trimming took off 6 bases at V and 3 bases at J, with 15 bases between the two ends. In germline, CDR1 is MNHEY, CDR2 SVGAGI. The CDR3 has 14 residues. CDR3 loop: CASSLDSRDYEQYF. The CDR3 region has the DNA TGTGCCAGCAGCCTGGACTCCCGGGACTACGAGCAGTACTTC.

A few counts support this clonotype. The V and J genes are TRBV1 and TRBJ2-5; TRBD2, as called in the table, went unchecked against the DNA. TRBV1 is deemed a pseudogene. This CDR3 spans 17 amino acids. CDR3 loop: CTSSQNGLAGDEETQYF. In DNA form, the CDR3 reads TGCACCAGCAGCCAAAACGGACTAGCGGGAGATGAAGAGACCCAGTACTTC.

This clonotype was found a few times. Sequence at one end of the junction differs from germline and may be a read error. The chain employs TRBV28 and TRBJ1-5, with unresolved D. This CDR3 region has 16 residues. The germline V gene encodes CDR1 MDHEN and CDR2 SYDVKM. Written as DNA, the CDR3 is TGTGCCAGCAGTTCCGTCAGGACCGGTGGCAATCAGCCCCAGCGTTTT. Amino acids: CASSSVRTGGNQPQRF.

This clonotype was seen at least ten times. The gene calls are TRBV29-1 and TRBJ2-1; 9 bases agree with TRBD1. Germline CDR1 is SQVTM and CDR2 is ANQGSEA. The CDR3 has 17 residues. V trimming: 3 bases; J trimming: 3 bases; junction bases outside the gene matches: 12. The CDR3 here is CSVEDPGQGTRYNEQFF. The CDR3 coding sequence is TGCAGCGTTGAGGATCCGGGACAGGGTACCCGCTACAATGAGCAGTTCTTC.

This sequence joins TRBV7-9 and TRBJ2-7; a possible D gene is TRBD2 (6 bases). The CDR3 contains 13 residues. Trimming left V 3 bases short and J 3 bases short, with 9 bases between. Germline lookup yields CDR1 SEHNR and CDR2 FQNEAQ (reference sequence). The CDR3 DNA follows: TGTGCCAGCAGCTTCCGGGGGAACTACGAGCAGTACTTC. This sequence encodes CASSFRGNYEQYF.

The genes are TRBV7-9 and TRBJ1-1; D gene ambiguous. The CDR3 contains 11 residues. Trimming pared 8 bases from V and 8 bases from J, leaving 12 bases between. Germline values: CDR1 SEHNR, CDR2 FQNEAQ (reference sequence). CDR3 loop: CASSGGGEAFF. In DNA, the CDR3 is TGTGCCAGCTCGGGCGGCGGCGAAGCTTTCTTT. Supplemented by reference TRBV7-9 and TRBJ1-1, the full variable domain reads DTGVSQNPRHKITKRGQNVTFRCDPISEHNRLYWYRQTLGQGPEFLTYFQNEAQLEKSRLLSDRFSAERPKGSFSTLEIQRTEQGDSAMYLCASSGGGEAFFGQGTRLTVV.

The chain links TRBV19 to TRBJ1-4; weak D call: TRBD1 (5 bases). In germline, CDR1 is LNHDA, CDR2 SQIVND (reference sequence). Trimming stripped 6 bases from V and 3 bases from J, with 17 bases between. This CDR3 comprises 16 residues. In DNA form, the CDR3 reads TGTGCCAGTAGCATGGGTCGGGGGTCGTCTAATGAAAAACTGTTTTTT. Translating it yields CASSMGRGSSNEKLFF.

This clonotype was seen only a few times. The genes are TRBV6-2 or TRBV6-3 and TRBJ2-7; tentatively, D is TRBD1 (5 bases). Germline V gene sequence: CDR1 MNHEY, CDR2 SVGEGT. V was cut by 6 bases and J by 6 bases, with 18 bases left in between. This CDR3 is 14 amino acids long. The CDR3 sequence is CASSQQGRALEQYF. The CDR3, as DNA: TGTGCCAGCAGCCAGCAGGGTAGGGCTCTCGAGCAGTACTTC.

As for this clonotype: Germline is not matched at one junction end, which may reflect a read error. The chain recombines TRBV29-1 with TRBJ2-3, with D possibly matching TRBD1 (6 bases). The CDR3 sequence is 17 residues long. The germline CDR1 and CDR2 sequences are SQVTM and ANQGSEA. The CDR3 reads CSAEGRDKGLNTDTQYF. DNA of the CDR3: TGCAGCGCTGAAGGCCGGGACAAGGGTTTGAACACAGATACGCAGTATTTT.

At least ten counts were recorded for this clonotype. The rearrangement uses TRBV29-1 and TRBJ2-3; D gene uncertain. The V and J ends lost 7 bases and 2 bases respectively, with 13 bases between them. This CDR3 has 13 residues. Per the germline V gene, CDR1 is SQVTM and CDR2 is ANQGSEA. In DNA form, the CDR3 reads TGCAGCGCCCCCCGGACCCTCACAGATACGCAGTATTTT. Protein sequence: CSAPRTLTDTQYF.

The chain combines TRBV28 with TRBJ2-7; D is undetermined. CDR1 is MDHEN and CDR2 is SYDVKM in the germline V gene. CDR3 length: 13 amino acids. Deletions cut 4 bases from V and 5 bases from J, with 12 bases between. CDR3 nucleotide sequence: TGTGCCAGCAGTTCGAGGCTTAGGCACGAGCAGTACTTC. It encodes CASSSRLRHEQYF.

The sample holds many counts of this clonotype. The J gene is TRBJ2-5, the V gene TRBV12-3 or TRBV12-4, with TRBD1 identical over 8 bases. V gave up 7 bases and J gave up 5 bases; unmatched junction bases: 12. This CDR3 contains 15 residues. Here the CDR3 DNA reads TGTGCCAGCACCAAATGGCAGGACAGGGTGGAGACCCAGTACTTC. Translated, it gives CASTKWQDRVETQYF.

This clonotype was counted once. One end of the junction is discordant with germline, which a read error may explain. This chain connects TRBV6-5 to TRBJ2-2, with 7 bases matching TRBD1. Per the germline V gene, CDR1 is MNHEY and CDR2 is SVGAGI. This CDR3 contains 17 residues. Here the CDR3 DNA reads TGTGCCAACAGTTACTCGAAGGGGGCGCGGAACACCGGGGAGCTGTTTTTT. It encodes CANSYSKGARNTGELFF.

This clonotype was seen once. A junction boundary mismatches the germline segment, possibly from a read error. V is TRBV6-1 and J is TRBJ2-1; TRBD1 is a possible D gene (6 bases). This CDR3 spans 14 amino acids. Per the germline V gene, CDR1 is MNHNS and CDR2 is SASEGT. The CDR3, as DNA: TGTGCCACCAGTGCGATTAGCACAGGGACTGAGCAGTTCTTC. Protein: CATSAISTGTEQFF.